This T cell receptor (beta chain) is drawn from a study of blood T cell repertoires in COVID-19. Study overall: Samples representing acute and convalescent COVID-19 were sourced from the United States, Italy and Spain. Sample material is recorded as cDNA or gDNA derived from T cells, B-cell-depleted T cells, or PBMCs.

As processed by the authors: How many nucleated cells were present was estimated from reference gene primer amplification. This table comes from immunoSEQ multiplex PCR, and its TCRdb copy is limited to in-frame clones, with some not included. D and trimming come from the DNA, and the V and J calls and clone size come from that table. The sample gives some 250,000 clones, approximately 84% of which show up once; just over 3% is in the top ten. The CDR3 consists of 13 residues. The V gene's germline CDR1 is LNHDA and CDR2 SQIVND (reference sequence). V was clipped by 3 bases and J by 13 bases, with 15 bases between them.

The V and J genes are TRBV19 and TRBJ2-2; no clear D. Material: peripheral blood. The receptor was isolated from a woman between 25 and 40 years old who had recovered from COVID-19. This CDR3 reads CASSIPPPSWLFF. The CDR3 region has the DNA TGTGCCAGTAGTATCCCCCCCCCGAGTTGGCTGTTTTTT.